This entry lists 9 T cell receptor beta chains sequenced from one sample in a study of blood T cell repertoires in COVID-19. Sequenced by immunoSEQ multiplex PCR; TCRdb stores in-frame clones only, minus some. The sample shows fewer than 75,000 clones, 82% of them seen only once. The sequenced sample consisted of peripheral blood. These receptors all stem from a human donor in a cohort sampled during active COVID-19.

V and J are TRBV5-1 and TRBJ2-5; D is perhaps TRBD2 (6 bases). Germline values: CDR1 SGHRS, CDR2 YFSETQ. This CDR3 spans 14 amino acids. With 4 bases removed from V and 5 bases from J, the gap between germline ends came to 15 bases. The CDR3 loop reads CASSGATSGETQYF. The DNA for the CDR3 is TGCGCCAGCAGCGGGGCAACCAGCGGGGAGACCCAGTACTTC.

CDR3 sequence (DNA): TGTGCCAGCAGCTTTTGGCCCCCGGGGACCTACGAGCAGTACTTC. Translating gives CASSFWPPGTYEQYF. The chain joins TRBV7-2 to TRBJ2-7; D perhaps matches TRBD2 (5 bases). Per the germline V gene, CDR1 is SGHTA and CDR2 is FQGNSA. This CDR3 comprises 15 residues. V was clipped by 3 bases and J by 2 bases, with 14 bases between them.

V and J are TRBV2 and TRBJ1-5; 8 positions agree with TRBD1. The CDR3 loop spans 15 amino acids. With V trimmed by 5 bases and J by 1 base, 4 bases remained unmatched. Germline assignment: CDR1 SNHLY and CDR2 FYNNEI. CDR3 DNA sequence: TGTGCCAGCAGTAAACAGGGGGAGAGCAATCAGCCCCAGCATTTT. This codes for CASSKQGESNQPQHF.

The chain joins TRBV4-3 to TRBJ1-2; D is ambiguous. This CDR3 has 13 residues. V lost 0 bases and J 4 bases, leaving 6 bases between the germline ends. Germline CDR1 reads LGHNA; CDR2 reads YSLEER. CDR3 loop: CASSQDRGYGYTF. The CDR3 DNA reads TGCGCCAGCAGCCAAGATCGGGGCTATGGCTACACCTTC.

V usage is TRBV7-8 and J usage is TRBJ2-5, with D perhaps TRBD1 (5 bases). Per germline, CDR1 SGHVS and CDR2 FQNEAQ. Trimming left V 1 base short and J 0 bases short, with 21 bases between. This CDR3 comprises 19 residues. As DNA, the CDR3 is TGTGCCAGCAGCTTAGAATCCGGGTCAGGGCGGACGTACCAAGAGACCCAGTACTTC. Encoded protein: CASSLESGSGRTYQETQYF. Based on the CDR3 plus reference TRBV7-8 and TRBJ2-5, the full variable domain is GAGVSQSPRYKVAKRGQDVALRCDPISGHVSLFWYQQALGQGPEFLTYFQNEAQLDKSGLPSDRFFAERPEGSVSTLKIQRTQQEDSAVYLCASSLESGSGRTYQETQYFGPGTRLLVL.

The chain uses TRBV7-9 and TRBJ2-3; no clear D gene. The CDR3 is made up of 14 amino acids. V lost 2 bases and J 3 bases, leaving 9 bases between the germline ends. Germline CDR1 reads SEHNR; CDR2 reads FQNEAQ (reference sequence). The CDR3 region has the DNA TGTGCCAGCAGCTTAAAAGCCCGAACAGATACGCAGTATTTT. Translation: CASSLKARTDTQYF.

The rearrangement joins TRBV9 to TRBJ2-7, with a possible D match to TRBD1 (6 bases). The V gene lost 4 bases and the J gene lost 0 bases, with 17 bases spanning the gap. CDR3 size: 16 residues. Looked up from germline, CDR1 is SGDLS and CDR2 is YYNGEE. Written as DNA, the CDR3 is TGTGCCAGCAGCAAAGGGATAGGGGGTAGCTCCTACGAGCAGTACTTC. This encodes CASSKGIGGSSYEQYF.

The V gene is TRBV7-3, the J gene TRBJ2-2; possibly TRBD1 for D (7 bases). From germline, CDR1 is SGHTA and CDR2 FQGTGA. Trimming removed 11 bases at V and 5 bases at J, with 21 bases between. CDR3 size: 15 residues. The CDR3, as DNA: TGTGCCTCCTCGGAGGGGGCTTATAATACCGGGGAGCTGTTTTTT. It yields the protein CASSEGAYNTGELFF.

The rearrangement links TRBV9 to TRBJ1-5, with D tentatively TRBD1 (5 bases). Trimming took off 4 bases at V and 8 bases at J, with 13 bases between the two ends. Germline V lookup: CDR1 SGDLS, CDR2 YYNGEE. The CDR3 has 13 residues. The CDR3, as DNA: TGTGCCAGCAGCCCTTACTCGGGGGAGCCCCAGCATTTT. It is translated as CASSPYSGEPQHF.